This T cell receptor beta chain was captured in a study of naive and memory T cell subsets (TCRdb year 2017). With respect to the entire study: Sorted naive and memory T cell subsets from peripheral blood were analyzed in the study using a UMI-based, open-source pipeline for TCR alpha and beta sequencing. RNA was DNase-treated and reverse transcribed with TCR constant-region primers, mostly using SuperScript III. IgG serology results and the functional CMV T cell responses were in complete agreement.

Receptor libraries were prepared by UMI-ligation and nested PCR. To cover both TRBC1 and TRBC2, the beta constant-region primer consisted of an equimolar mix of two oligonucleotides. The ligated cDNA went through four rounds of PCR with nested alpha and beta constant-region primers together with the SP2 primer. A single-stranded oligonucleotide containing the SP2 primer and a 12-nucleotide UMI was joined to the 3' end of the cDNA by T4 RNA ligase 1. Incubation of the ligation reaction lasted about 19-24 hours at 16 degrees C. PCR2 was usually performed as a SYBR Green qPCR and halted at a preset threshold so that over-amplification would not occur. Agencourt AMPure XP magnetic beads were used for all purifications after the first. Libraries were quantified by Qubit and checked on a TapeStation, where a main peak was expected near 650 bp. Sequencing of the pooled libraries was done on an Illumina MiSeq using v2 2x251 paired-end kits, which typically yielded roughly 0.95-2.3 million reads per sample. Libraries were pooled at 3 to 4 nM per sample, and roughly 4.5-7.5% PhiX was added to improve cluster recognition. In the original analysis: Decombinator assigned V and J genes to Demultiplexor-processed FASTQ reads by tag matching, allowing a single base-pair mismatch. Collapsinator relied on UMIs to fix sequencing errors as well as frequency errors caused by PCR heterogeneity. TCRs were translated and CDR3s were extracted from the conserved cysteine to the FGXG phenylalanine by CDR3Translator, with non-productive sequences being flagged. Repertoires were subsampled to equal numbers of UMI-defined TCRs before Gini, Shannon entropy and inverse Simpson indices were calculated. Within the linear range, a power law was fitted by maximum likelihood to the distributions of clonotype abundance. For one naive CD8 sample, the pipeline and MIGEC produced similar UMI counts, unique TCR numbers and clonal distributions. One analysis removed from the naive repertoire any naive TCRs that were also found in any memory subset from the same donor. Repertoires were searched for about 7,000 CMV-associated CDR3 sequences compiled from VDJdb and a published dataset. TCRdb reran the public reads through fastp at Q25 and MiXCR, keeping productive beta chains. Each CDR3 protein appears once, grouped with its most common genes and DNA. The V and J calls follow TCRdb's processing rather than the paper's. This sample gives roughly 150,000 distinct CDR3 sequences in total; approximately 22% of them show up just once. The ten largest make up 0.095% to 0.12% of the sample.

The research as a whole found: In both CD4 and CD8 cells, going from naive through CM, EM and EMRA, the Gini index went up while Shannon and inverse Simpson diversity went down. No ground truth was available to validate the repertoire findings for the naive and memory subsets. After error correction, over 95% of naive TCR sequences appeared only once, giving much steeper abundance distributions than memory subsets. Each clonotype was defined as a single alpha or beta chain sequence rather than as a paired alpha/beta receptor. RNA-based TCR counts may be affected by expression changes linked to T cell activation and differentiation. The abundance of TCRs followed a power law with an exponent that differed between naive and memory subsets yet stayed consistent across the three individuals. A few larger clonotypes were found in naive repertoires, especially CD8, and these larger clonotypes were possibly memory cells re-expressing CD45RA.

Separate amplification of TCR alpha and beta chain libraries was performed from the second PCR step onward. The CMV status of each donor was determined by measuring IFNgamma production from CD4+ T cells after fresh PBMCs had been stimulated overnight with CMV viral lysate. Miltenyi beads were used first to positively select CD4 T cells, and CD8 T cells were then positively selected from the CD4-negative fraction. Cells were stained for CD3, CD4, CD8, CD45RA, CD27 and a live/dead dye and were sorted on a BD Aria II into four subsets based on CD45RA and CD27. Blood came from three healthy volunteers, each fractionated into CD4 and CD8 T cells and then into four differentiation subsets. Around 110 ml of peripheral blood was collected from each donor, and PBMC were isolated by Ficoll-Paque PLUS density-gradient centrifugation. Sorted cells were lysed in RLT buffer, and RNA was extracted with a Qiagen RNeasy kit and stored at -80°C.

This clonotype was detected once. Its antigen is not yet known. Base quality data are lacking; no much larger clone is found one base away. Sequencing input: naive CD4+ T cells from blood. The sample's cell subset or site label, in plain terms: naive T cells, CD45RA high CD27+. This clonotype was sampled from a human donor in good health.

The CDR3 in this case is CASSSPRGPWEQYF. The DNA reads TGTGCCAGCAGCTCCCCCCGGGGGCCGTGGGAGCAGTACTTC. In this chain, TRBV7-2 is recombined with TRBJ2-7; the D gene is possibly TRBD1 or TRBD2, each agreeing over 6 bases. Trimming removed 4 bases from V and 7 bases from J, leaving 17 bases between the germline ends. From the germline V gene, CDR1 is SGHTA and CDR2 is FQGNSA. The CDR3 contains 14 residues, cysteine and phenylalanine counted. Only CDR3 DNA remains: 42 bases, in frame from the first base. Outside the CDR3, residues come from the reference TRBV7-2 and TRBJ2-7 proteins, so the full variable domain is: GAGVSQSPSNKVTEKGKDVELRCDPISGHTALYWYRQSLGQGLEFLIYFQGNSAPDKSGLPSDRFSAERTGGSVSTLTIQRTQQEDSAVYLCASSSPRGPWEQYFGPGTRLTVT.